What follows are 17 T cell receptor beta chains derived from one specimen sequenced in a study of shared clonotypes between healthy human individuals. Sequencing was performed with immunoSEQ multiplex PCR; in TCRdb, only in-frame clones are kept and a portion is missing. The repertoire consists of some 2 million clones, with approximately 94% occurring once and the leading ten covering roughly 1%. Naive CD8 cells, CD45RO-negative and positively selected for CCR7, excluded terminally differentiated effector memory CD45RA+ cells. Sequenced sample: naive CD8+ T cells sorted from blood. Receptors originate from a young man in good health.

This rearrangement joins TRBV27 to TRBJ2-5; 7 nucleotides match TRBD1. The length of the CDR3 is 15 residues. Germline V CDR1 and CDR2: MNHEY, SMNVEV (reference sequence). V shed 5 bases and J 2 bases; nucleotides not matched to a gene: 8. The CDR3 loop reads CASSPQGPSQETQYF. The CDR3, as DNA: TGTGCCAGCAGTCCACAGGGGCCCTCGCAAGAGACCCAGTACTTC.

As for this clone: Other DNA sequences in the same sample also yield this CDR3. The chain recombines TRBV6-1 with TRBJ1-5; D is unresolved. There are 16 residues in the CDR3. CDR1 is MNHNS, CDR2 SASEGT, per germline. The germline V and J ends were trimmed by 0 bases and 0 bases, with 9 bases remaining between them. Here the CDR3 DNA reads TGTGCCAGCAGTGAAGCGACGTCGTATAGCAATCAGCCCCAGCATTTT. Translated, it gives CASSEATSYSNQPQHF.

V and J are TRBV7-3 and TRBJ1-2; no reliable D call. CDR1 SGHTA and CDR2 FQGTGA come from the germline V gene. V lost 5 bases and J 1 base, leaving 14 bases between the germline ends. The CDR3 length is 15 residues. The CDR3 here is CASSPGKTDNYGYTF. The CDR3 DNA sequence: TGTGCCAGCAGCCCGGGTAAAACGGATAACTATGGCTACACCTTC. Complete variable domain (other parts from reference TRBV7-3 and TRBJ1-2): GAGVSQTPSNKVTEKGKYVELRCDPISGHTALYWYRQSLGQGPEFLIYFQGTGAADDSGLPNDRFFAVRPEGSVSTLKIQRTERGDSAVYLCASSPGKTDNYGYTFGSGTRLTVV.

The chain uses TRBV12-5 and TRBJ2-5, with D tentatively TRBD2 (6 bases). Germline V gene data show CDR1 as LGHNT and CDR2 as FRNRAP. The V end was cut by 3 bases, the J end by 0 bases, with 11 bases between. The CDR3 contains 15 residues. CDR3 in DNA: TGTGCTAGTGGTTTCGGGAGACTTAACCAAGAGACCCAGTACTTC. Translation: CASGFGRLNQETQYF.

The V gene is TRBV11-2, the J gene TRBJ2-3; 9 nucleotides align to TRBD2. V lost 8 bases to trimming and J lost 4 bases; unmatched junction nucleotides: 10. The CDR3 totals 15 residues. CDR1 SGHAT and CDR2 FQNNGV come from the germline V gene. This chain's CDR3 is CASQEGGGAADTQYF. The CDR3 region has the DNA TGTGCCAGCCAAGAGGGCGGGGGGGCCGCAGATACGCAGTATTTT.

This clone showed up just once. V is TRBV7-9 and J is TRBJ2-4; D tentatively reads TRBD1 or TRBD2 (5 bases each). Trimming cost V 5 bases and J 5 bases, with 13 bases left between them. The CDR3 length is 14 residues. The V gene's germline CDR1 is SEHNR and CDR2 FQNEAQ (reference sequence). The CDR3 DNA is TGTGCCAGCAGCGGGGGACCCGCGGAAAACATTCAGTACTTC. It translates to CASSGGPAENIQYF. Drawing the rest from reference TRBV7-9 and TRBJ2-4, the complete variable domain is DTGVSQNPRHKITKRGQNVTFRCDPISEHNRLYWYRQTLGQGPEFLTYFQNEAQLEKSRLLSDRFSAERPKGSFSTLEIQRTEQGDSAMYLCASSGGPAENIQYFGAGTRLSVL.

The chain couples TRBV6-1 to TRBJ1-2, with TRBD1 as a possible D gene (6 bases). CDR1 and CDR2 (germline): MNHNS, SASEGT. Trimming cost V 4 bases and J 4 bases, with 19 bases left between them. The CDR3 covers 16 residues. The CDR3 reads CASSAWGLRGSYGYTF. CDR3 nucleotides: TGTGCCAGCAGTGCTTGGGGACTGAGGGGGAGCTATGGCTACACCTTC.

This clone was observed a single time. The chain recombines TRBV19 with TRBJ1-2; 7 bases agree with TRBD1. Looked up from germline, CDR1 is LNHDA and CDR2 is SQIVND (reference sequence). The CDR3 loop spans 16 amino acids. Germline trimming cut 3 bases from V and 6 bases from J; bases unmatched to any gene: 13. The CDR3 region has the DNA TGTGCCAGTAGTATCTCCTCGGACAGGAGGAGGGATGGCTACACCTTC. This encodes CASSISSDRRRDGYTF.

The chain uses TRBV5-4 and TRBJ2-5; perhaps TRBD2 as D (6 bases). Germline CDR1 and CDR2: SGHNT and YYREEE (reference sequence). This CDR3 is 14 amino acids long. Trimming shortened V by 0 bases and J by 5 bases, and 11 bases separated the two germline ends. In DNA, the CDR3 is TGTGCCAGCAGCTTGGGCTGGGGGGTGGAGACCCAGTACTTC. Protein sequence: CASSLGWGVETQYF.

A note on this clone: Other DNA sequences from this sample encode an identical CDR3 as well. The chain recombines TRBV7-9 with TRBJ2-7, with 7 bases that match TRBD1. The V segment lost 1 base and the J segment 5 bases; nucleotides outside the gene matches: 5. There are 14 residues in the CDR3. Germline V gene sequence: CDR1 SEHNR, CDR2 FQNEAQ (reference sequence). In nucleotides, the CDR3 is TGTGCCAGCAGCTTAGGACAGGGTTTCGACGAGCAGTACTTC. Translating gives CASSLGQGFDEQYF.

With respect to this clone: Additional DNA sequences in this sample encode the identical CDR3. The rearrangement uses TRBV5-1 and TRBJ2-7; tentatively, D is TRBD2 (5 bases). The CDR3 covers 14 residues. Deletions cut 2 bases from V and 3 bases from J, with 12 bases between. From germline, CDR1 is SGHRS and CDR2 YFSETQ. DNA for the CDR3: TGCGCCAGCAGCTTCGGAGGCAATTACTACGAGCAGTACTTC. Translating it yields CASSFGGNYYEQYF.

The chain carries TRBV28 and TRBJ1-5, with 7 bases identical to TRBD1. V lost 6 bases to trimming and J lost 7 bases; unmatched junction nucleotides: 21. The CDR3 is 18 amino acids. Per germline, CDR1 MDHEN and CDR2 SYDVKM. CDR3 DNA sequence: TGTGCCAGCAGCTACAACTCCCCAGAAGCAGGGGGAAGACAGCCCCAGCATTTT. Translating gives CASSYNSPEAGGRQPQHF.

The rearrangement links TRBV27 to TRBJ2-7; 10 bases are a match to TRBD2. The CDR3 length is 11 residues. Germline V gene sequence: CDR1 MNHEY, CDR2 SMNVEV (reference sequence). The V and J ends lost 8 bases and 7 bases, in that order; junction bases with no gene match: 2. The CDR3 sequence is CASRGLAEQYF. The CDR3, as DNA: TGTGCCAGCCGGGGACTAGCGGAGCAGTACTTC.

This CDR3 is CASSLVGSPLHF. CDR3 sequence (DNA): TGTGCCAGCAGCTTGGTAGGCTCACCCCTCCACTTT. V gene TRBV5-5 combines with J gene TRBJ1-6; D gene unclear. The CDR3 extends over 12 amino acids. Trimming pared 0 bases from V and 10 bases from J, leaving 5 bases between. The germline V gene has CDR1 SGHKS and CDR2 YYEKEE (reference sequence).

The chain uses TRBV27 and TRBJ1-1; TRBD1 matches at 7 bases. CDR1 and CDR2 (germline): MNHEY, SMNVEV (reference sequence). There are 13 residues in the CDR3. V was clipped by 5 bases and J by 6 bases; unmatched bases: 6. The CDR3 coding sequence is TGTGCCAGCAGTCAGGGGGGGATACCTGAAGCTTTCTTT. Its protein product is CASSQGGIPEAFF.

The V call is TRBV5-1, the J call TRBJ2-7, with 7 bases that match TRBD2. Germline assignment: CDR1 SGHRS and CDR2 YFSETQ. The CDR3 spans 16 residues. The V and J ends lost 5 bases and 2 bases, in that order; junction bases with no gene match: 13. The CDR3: CASSSKGREVTYEQYF. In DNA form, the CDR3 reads TGCGCCAGCAGTTCCAAGGGGAGGGAAGTAACCTACGAGCAGTACTTC.

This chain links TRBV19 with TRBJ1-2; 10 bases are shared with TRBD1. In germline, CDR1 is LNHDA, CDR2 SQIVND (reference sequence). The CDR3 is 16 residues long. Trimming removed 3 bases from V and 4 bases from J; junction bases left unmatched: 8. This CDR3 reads CASSMAQDRGVYGYTF. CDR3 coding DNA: TGTGCCAGTAGTATGGCCCAGGACAGGGGGGTCTATGGCTACACCTTC.